What follows are 29 T cell receptor beta chains derived from one specimen sequenced in a study of cytomegalovirus exposure and HLA in healthy donors. The primer mix had 60 Vbeta and 13 Jbeta primers. Assay: immunoSEQ multiplex PCR; the TCRdb copy retains only in-frame clones and omits some. The table includes over 120,000 clones, about three quarters detected once. The sample was PBMCs. The receptors were gathered from a male donor in good health and CMV-seronegative.

The V call is TRBV5-4, the J call TRBJ1-6; D may be TRBD1 (6 bases). The CDR3 spans 16 residues. Germline V lookup: CDR1 SGHNT, CDR2 YYREEE (reference sequence). The V end was cut by 6 bases, the J end by 0 bases, with 13 bases between. The DNA of the CDR3 is TGTGCCAGCACCGTCAGGGGAAGCTCCTATAATTCACCCCTCCACTTT. Its protein is CASTVRGSSYNSPLHF.

The chain has TRBV27 and TRBJ1-1; D is perhaps TRBD1 (5 bases). Germline CDR1 is MNHEY and CDR2 is SMNVEV (reference sequence). The germline V and J ends were trimmed by 6 bases and 0 bases, with 14 bases remaining between them. The CDR3 sequence is 15 residues long. The CDR3 nucleotides read TGTGCCAGCAGCCCAGCGGGGGGGATGAACACTGAAGCTTTCTTT. It is translated as CASSPAGGMNTEAFF.

The V call is TRBV19, the J call TRBJ2-1; 11 positions match TRBD2. J was trimmed by 4 bases and V by 4 bases; bases with no gene match: 3. Germline CDR1 and CDR2: LNHDA and SQIVND (reference sequence). The CDR3 spans 15 residues. The CDR3 nucleotides read TGTGCCAGTAGTACCGTAGCGGGAGGGTACAATGAGCAGTTCTTC. It specifies CASSTVAGGYNEQFF.

This clone was observed once. This rearrangement joins TRBV7-2 to TRBJ1-6, with a possible D match to TRBD1 (5 bases). This CDR3 has 15 amino acids. CDR1 SGHTA and CDR2 FQGNSA come from the germline V gene. V lost 8 bases, J lost 5 bases, and 16 bases lay in between. The CDR3 nucleotides are TGTGCCAGCGGCCCGGCGACAGCCGATAATTCACCCCTCCACTTT. Translated, it gives CASGPATADNSPLHF.

This chain uses TRBV19 with TRBJ2-4, with a tentative D call TRBD1 (6 bases). Germline CDR1 LNHDA, CDR2 SQIVND (reference sequence). Trimming pared 1 base from V and 7 bases from J, leaving 14 bases between. The CDR3 loop spans 15 amino acids. In DNA form, the CDR3 reads TGTGCCAGTAGTATAGGAGCGGTGCAGGGGAACATTCAGTACTTC. Translation gives CASSIGAVQGNIQYF. The complete variable domain, with remaining parts taken from reference TRBV19 and TRBJ2-4, reads DGGITQSPKYLFRKEGQNVTLSCEQNLNHDAMYWYRQDPGQGLRLIYYSQIVNDFQKGDIAEGYSVSREKKESFPLTVTSAQKNPTAFYLCASSIGAVQGNIQYFGAGTRLSVL.

The rearrangement joins TRBV2 to TRBJ1-1, with 7 nucleotides matching TRBD1. Germline V gene lookup returns CDR1 SNHLY and CDR2 FYNNEI. V gave up 1 base and J gave up 4 bases; unmatched junction bases: 6. CDR3 length: 15 residues. The CDR3 sequence is CASSEGGRGSTEAFF. CDR3 nucleotides: TGTGCCAGCAGTGAAGGGGGCAGGGGGTCCACTGAAGCTTTCTTT.

This chain links TRBV4-1 with TRBJ2-7; TRBD1 agrees at 9 bases. This CDR3 is built from 21 residues. J gave up 4 bases and V 5 bases, and 27 bases lay outside the gene matches. Germline V gene sequence: CDR1 MGHRA, CDR2 YSYEKL. The CDR3 region is CASSTRKRTSDTGTGIYEQYF. The CDR3 nucleotides are TGCGCCAGCAGCACCCGTAAAAGAACTTCAGATACCGGGACAGGGATTTACGAGCAGTACTTC.

This clone was observed a few times. The gene calls are TRBV11-2 and TRBJ1-2; weak D call: TRBD1 (6 bases). This CDR3 comprises 13 residues. Germline loops: CDR1 SGHAT, CDR2 FQNNGV. V lost 0 bases and J lost 12, with 14 bases in between. The CDR3 region has the DNA TGTGCCAGCAGCTTAGATCGCCCAGGGGCGGACACCTTC. This gives the protein CASSLDRPGADTF. The full variable domain, in which reference TRBV11-2 and TRBJ1-2 provide the parts outside the CDR3, is EAGVAQSPRYKIIEKRQSVAFWCNPISGHATLYWYQQILGQGPKLLIQFQNNGVVDDSQLPKDRFSAERLKGVDSTLKIQPAKLEDSAVYLCASSLDRPGADTFGSGTRLTVV.

As for this clone: The junction and the germline gene differ at one end; a read error may be behind it. The chain employs TRBV7-2 and TRBJ1-3; D might be TRBD1 (5 bases). The germline gives CDR1 SGHTA, CDR2 FQGNSA. The CDR3 consists of 14 residues. CDR3 DNA: TGTGCCAGCAGCCCCGCGGGGGGAGGAAGCACCATATATTTT. Protein product: CASSPAGGGSTIYF.

This rearrangement joins TRBV27 to TRBJ2-2; TRBD1 aligns across 7 bases. Trimming took 6 bases from V and 2 from J; bases not matched to a gene: 6. The CDR3 extends over 15 amino acids. Germline loops: CDR1 MNHEY, CDR2 SMNVEV (reference sequence). The CDR3 spells CASRGTAPNTGELFF. The DNA of the CDR3 is TGTGCCAGCAGAGGGACAGCCCCAAACACCGGGGAGCTGTTTTTT.

CDR3 nucleotide sequence: TGTGCCAGCAGCGTAGCTCCGACTAGCGGGGATGAGCAGTTCTTC. Its translation is CASSVAPTSGDEQFF. V usage is TRBV9 and J usage is TRBJ2-1, with TRBD2 matching over 11 bases. The CDR3 has 15 amino acids. Trimming cost V 0 bases and J 8 bases; bases outside gene matches: 4. Germline CDR1 is SGDLS and CDR2 is YYNGEE.

The chain recombines TRBV29-1 with TRBJ2-3; TRBD2 is a possible D gene (6 bases). Per germline, CDR1 SQVTM and CDR2 ANQGSEA. The CDR3 length is 12 residues. The V end lost 7 bases, the J end lost 8 bases, and 16 bases lay between the germline ends. The CDR3 DNA reads TGCAGCGGTGAGATGCAGGGAGGTACGCAGTATTTT. Its protein product is CSGEMQGGTQYF.

This clone was seen once. The V and J genes are TRBV27 and TRBJ2-3; 7 nucleotides line up with TRBD2. The CDR3 contains 17 residues. The germline V gene encodes CDR1 MNHEY and CDR2 SMNVEV (reference sequence). Trimming took 8 bases from V and 0 from J; bases not matched to a gene: 14. DNA for the CDR3: TGTGCCAGCCGGAGGTCTAGCGGCGATGCTAGCACAGATACGCAGTATTTT. It yields the protein CASRRSSGDASTDTQYF.

The chain carries TRBV7-9 and TRBJ2-7; TRBD1 agrees at 7 bases. The junction had 6 bases not matched to a gene; V was cut back by 5 bases and J by 2 bases. CDR3 length: 14 amino acids. The germline CDR1 and CDR2 sequences are SEHNR and FQNEAQ (reference sequence). The CDR3, as DNA: TGTGCCAGCAGCAACGACAGGGTCGCCTACGAGCAGTACTTC. It yields the protein CASSNDRVAYEQYF. The complete variable domain, with remaining parts taken from reference TRBV7-9 and TRBJ2-7, reads DTGVSQNPRHKITKRGQNVTFRCDPISEHNRLYWYRQTLGQGPEFLTYFQNEAQLEKSRLLSDRFSAERPKGSFSTLEIQRTEQGDSAMYLCASSNDRVAYEQYFGPGTRLTVT.

This sequence joins TRBV18 and TRBJ1-5; D unclear. Trimming removed 6 bases at V and 1 base at J, with 10 bases between. Germline V lookup: CDR1 KGHSH, CDR2 LQKENI. The CDR3 is 14 residues long. In nucleotides, the CDR3 is TGTGCCAGCTCCGACACCCAGAGCAATCAGCCCCAGCATTTT. This sequence encodes CASSDTQSNQPQHF.

This chain uses TRBV2 with TRBJ2-7; possible D gene TRBD2, 5 bases. Trimming removed 7 bases at V and 4 bases at J, with 14 bases between. Germline V lookup: CDR1 SNHLY, CDR2 FYNNEI. The length of the CDR3 is 13 residues. This chain's CDR3 is CASTGIQKYEQYF. The CDR3 DNA is TGTGCCAGCACCGGGATTCAGAAATACGAGCAGTACTTC.

This clone was recorded a few times. The chain combines TRBV7-2 with TRBJ2-7, with 12 bases matching TRBD2. The CDR3 length is 16 residues. Germline lookup yields CDR1 SGHTA and CDR2 FQGNSA. The J segment lost 7 bases and the V segment lost 2 bases, leaving 9 bases of the junction unmatched. The CDR3 spells CASSLIPSGRAGEQYF. In DNA form, the CDR3 reads TGTGCCAGCAGCTTAATCCCTAGCGGGAGGGCGGGGGAGCAGTACTTC.

The sample holds a few counts of this clone. This chain connects TRBV15 to TRBJ2-3; 7 nucleotides align to TRBD2. The J segment lost 5 bases and the V segment lost 0 bases, leaving 11 bases of the junction unmatched. The CDR3 is 17 residues long. CDR1 is LNHNV, CDR2 YYDKDF, per germline (reference sequence). The CDR3 region is CATSRDFVREEEDTQYF. DNA of the CDR3: TGTGCCACCAGCAGAGATTTTGTACGGGAGGAAGAAGATACGCAGTATTTT.

This clone was seen a handful of times. V gene TRBV10-1 combines with J gene TRBJ1-6; tentative D call: TRBD1 (6 bases). The germline gives CDR1 WNHNN, CDR2 SYGVQD (reference sequence). The CDR3 length is 13 residues. V lost 6 bases, J lost 7 bases, and 10 bases lay in between. The CDR3 sequence: CASRQGANSPLHF. The CDR3 DNA reads TGCGCCAGCAGACAGGGAGCAAATTCACCCCTCCACTTT.

This chain joins TRBV16 and TRBJ2-7; D possibly corresponds to TRBD2 (5 bases). Trimming stripped 5 bases from V and 2 bases from J, with 13 bases between. From germline, CDR1 is KGHSY and CDR2 FQNENV. This CDR3 has 14 amino acids. The CDR3 nucleotides are TGTGCCAGCAGCACCCCGGGAAACCCCTACGAGCAGTACTTC. Amino acids: CASSTPGNPYEQYF.

The J gene is TRBJ2-5, the V gene TRBV25-1; 7 bases fit TRBD1. The V and J ends lost 10 bases and 0 bases, in that order; junction bases with no gene match: 8. The CDR3 consists of 14 residues. Germline-derived CDR1 and CDR2 are MGHDK and SYGVNS. CDR3 loop: CATSDRSYQETQYF. CDR3 in DNA: TGTGCCACCTCGGACAGGTCGTACCAAGAGACCCAGTACTTC.

This chain joins TRBV29-1 and TRBJ1-2; 8 bases fit TRBD1. This CDR3 comprises 15 residues. Germline V gene lookup returns CDR1 SQVTM and CDR2 ANQGSEA. The V segment lost 0 bases and the J segment 1 base; nucleotides outside the gene matches: 4. The CDR3 nucleotides are TGCAGCGTTGAAGAGGGACAGGCTATTAACTATGGCTACACCTTC. Its protein product is CSVEEGQAINYGYTF.

Notes on this clone: A read error may produce the germline difference seen at one junction end. The sample contains more than one DNA sequence encoding this CDR3. This chain joins TRBV19 and TRBJ2-5, with a tentative D call TRBD2 (7 bases). The CDR3 extends over 15 amino acids. CDR1 and CDR2 (germline): LNHDA, SQIVND (reference sequence). CDR3 sequence reads: CASRYTGGRGETQYF. CDR3 DNA sequence: TGCGCCAGTAGATACACGGGGGGCCGAGGGGAGACCCAGTACTTC.

The chain combines TRBV6-4 with TRBJ1-2; TRBD1 matches at 7 bases. Germline CDR1 reads MRHNA; CDR2 reads SNTAGT. J was trimmed by 6 bases and V by 0 bases; bases with no gene match: 7. CDR3 size: 15 residues. CDR3 coding DNA: TGTGCCAGCAGTGACTCCGCGGAGGGGGCGAATGGCTACACCTTC. Protein: CASSDSAEGANGYTF.

The chain has TRBV19 and TRBJ2-7, with D possibly TRBD2 on 5 matching bases. This CDR3 has 14 amino acids. The germline V gene encodes CDR1 LNHDA and CDR2 SQIVND (reference sequence). Trimming removed 3 bases from V and 1 base from J, with 10 bases in between. This CDR3 reads CASSIAGASYEQYF. The CDR3 region has the DNA TGTGCCAGTAGTATTGCGGGCGCTTCCTACGAGCAGTACTTC.

This chain uses TRBV4-1 with TRBJ2-7; possible D gene TRBD2, 5 bases. V dropped 4 bases and J dropped 0 bases, with 13 bases sitting between them. Germline V gene data show CDR1 as MGHRA and CDR2 as YSYEKL. The length of the CDR3 is 15 residues. CDR3 sequence (DNA): TGCGCCAGCAGCCCCAGCGGAGCAAGCTCCTACGAGCAGTACTTC. It yields the protein CASSPSGASSYEQYF.

The V and J genes are TRBV23-1 and TRBJ2-4; D is uncertain. TRBV23-1 is an ORF, with its function uncertain. Trimming stripped 1 base from V and 1 base from J, with 8 bases between. CDR3 length: 15 amino acids. CDR3 protein: CASSQYPVAKNIQYF. The CDR3 DNA is TGCGCCAGCAGTCAATACCCGGTTGCCAAAAACATTCAGTACTTC.

V and J are TRBV2 and TRBJ1-3, with D tentatively TRBD1 (5 bases). This CDR3 region has 17 residues. Germline-derived CDR1 and CDR2 are SNHLY and FYNNEI. The germline V and J ends were trimmed by 6 bases and 3 bases, with 21 bases remaining between them. CDR3 nucleotide sequence: TGTGCCAGCAGGACCCGGGGGTTAGGGGACTATGGAAACACCATATATTTT. Residues: CASRTRGLGDYGNTIYF.

This chain links TRBV30 with TRBJ2-5, with 9 positions matching TRBD1. Germline loops: CDR1 GTSNPN, CDR2 SVGIG (reference sequence). This CDR3 has 14 residues. Trimming cost V 0 bases and J 5 bases; bases outside gene matches: 4. The CDR3 DNA reads TGTGCCTGGAGTGTACTTGGACAGGGGGAGACCCAGTACTTC. The encoded protein is CAWSVLGQGETQYF.